Detailed here is one T cell receptor beta chain. This entry comes from a study of Ad26.COV2.S vaccination and SARS-CoV-2 variants. This CDR3 is 12 amino acids long. The germline V gene encodes CDR1 MDHEN and CDR2 SYDVKM. Trimming took 2 bases from V and 8 from J, leaving 7 bases between them. The treatment: roughly 19 received Ad26.COV2.S at low or high dose, single or two shots; 5 received placebo; per-sample allocation not given. Repertoires come from day 63 after the first vaccine or placebo injection. The method was immunoSEQ multiplex PCR; TCRdb's version includes in-frame clones alone and lacks a portion of them. The sample lists 380,000 or so clones, 85% to 90% occurring once.

Here the sequenced sample was peripheral blood, taken in a trial of Ad26.COV2.S vaccine versus placebo. The sequence derives from a person between 18 and 60 years old who received the Ad26.COV2.S COVID-19 vaccine or a placebo. The chain carries TRBV28 and TRBJ2-1; no clear D gene. CDR3 loop: CASSLTYHEQFF. The CDR3, as DNA: TGTGCCAGCAGTTTAACATATCATGAGCAGTTCTTC. Variable domain in full (rest from reference TRBV28 and TRBJ2-1): DVKVTQSSRYLVKRTGEKVFLECVQDMDHENMFWYRQDPGLGLRLIYFSYDVKMKEKGDIPEGYSVSREKKERFSLILESASTNQTSMYLCASSLTYHEQFFGPGTRLTVL.